This note documents a single TCR beta chain sequence. This entry comes from a study of blood T cell repertoires in COVID-19. Study in general: Samples representing acute and convalescent COVID-19 were sourced from the United States, Italy and Spain. PBMCs, B-cell-depleted T cells, or T cells were the source of the cDNA or gDNA that made up the material.

Per the original data handling: Reference gene primer amplification yielded estimated nucleated cell counts. The method was immunoSEQ multiplex PCR; TCRdb's version includes in-frame clones alone and lacks a portion of them. The V and J calls and the clone size are those of that table, but D and trimming were determined from the DNA. Of 65,000 to 85,000 clones listed, around 90% were seen once; the top ten hold 6.9%. Looked up from germline, CDR1 is LGHDT and CDR2 is YNNKEL (reference sequence). Trimming removed 3 bases at V and 0 bases at J, with 9 bases between. This CDR3 comprises 15 residues. The chain recombines TRBV3-1 (or the pseudogene TRBV3-2) with TRBJ2-4; D is unclear. The sequenced sample consisted of peripheral blood. This clonotype originated in a human donor in a cohort sampled during active COVID-19. The CDR3 reads CASSHQAIAKNIQYF. Written as DNA, the CDR3 is TGTGCCAGCAGCCACCAAGCCATAGCCAAAAACATTCAGTACTTC.